This T cell receptor (beta chain) was identified in a study of T cells after yellow fever vaccination. Study background: Where fractions had low cell numbers, libraries were prepared from them with the SMART-Seq v4 Ultra Low Input RNA kit.

The TCR cDNA carried a universal primer site and UMIs from 5'RACE template switching. TCRdb fed the 5' RACE reads into MiXCR, producing one record per CDR3 protein. The sample yields approximately 550,000 distinct CDR3 sequences, around an eighth seen once. Germline assignment: CDR1 GTSNPN and CDR2 SVGIG (reference sequence). This CDR3 has 15 amino acids. V shed 0 bases and J shed 0 bases, with 9 bases lying between them. This clonotype has more than one count but fewer than ten. Its antigen remains unknown. Findings and limits, study-wide: Although most clonotypes did not, a small share appeared in both CD4 and CD8 compartments.

The source material was PBMCs, sampled on the day of the yellow fever booster vaccination. The chain carries TRBV30 and TRBJ1-3; D is undetermined. The clonotype was recovered from a man between 25 and 39 years old who received the YFV17D yellow fever vaccine. The CDR3: CAWSVKGDSGNTIYF. The DNA of the CDR3 is TGTGCCTGGAGTGTTAAAGGTGACTCTGGAAACACCATATATTTT.